This is a list of T cell receptor beta chains from one sample in a study of blood T cell repertoires in COVID-19. Profiling relied on immunoSEQ multiplex PCR, and the TCRdb table lists in-frame clones only, not all of them. The table includes 250,000 to 400,000 clones, around 90% detected once. Input material: peripheral blood. These receptors all stem from a woman aged 30 to 39 with COVID-19, enrolled during active disease. Both conserved end residues are part of each CDR3. A D gene is named only where the DNA matches it firmly. Rows may omit the clone size; those that give it use once, few, many or a size class.

cdr3_aa: CASTPGTGSREQFF
cdr3_nt: TGTGCCAGCACCCCCGGGACAGGGAGCCGTGAGCAGTTCTTC
v_call: TRBV18
clone_size: .
d_call: TRBD1
j_call: TRBJ2-1

cdr3_aa: CAWSEGLIFTGLETQYF
cdr3_nt: TGTGCCTGGAGTGAAGGTTTAATTTTTACAGGGTTAGAGACCCAGTACTTC
v_call: TRBV30
clone_size: .
d_call: .
j_call: TRBJ2-5

cdr3_aa: CASSLDPGSNQPQHF
cdr3_nt: TGCGCCAGCAGCTTGGATCCGGGAAGCAATCAGCCCCAGCATTTT
v_call: TRBV5-1
clone_size: .
d_call: .
j_call: TRBJ1-5

cdr3_aa: CAWSRDSVTDEQFF
cdr3_nt: TGTGCCTGGAGCCGGGACAGTGTAACCGATGAGCAGTTCTTC
v_call: TRBV30
clone_size: once
d_call: TRBD1
j_call: TRBJ2-1

cdr3_aa: CASRRGQGDPYGYTF
cdr3_nt: TGCGCCAGCAGACGGGGACAGGGGGATCCTTATGGCTACACCTTC
v_call: TRBV5-1
clone_size: .
d_call: TRBD1
j_call: TRBJ1-2

cdr3_aa: CASSIGRLNTEAFF
cdr3_nt: TGTGCCAGTAGTATAGGGCGGCTAAACACTGAAGCTTTCTTT
v_call: TRBV19
clone_size: .
d_call: .
j_call: TRBJ1-1

cdr3_aa: CAISESGHNYGYTF
cdr3_nt: TGTGCCATCAGTGAGTCGGGACACAACTATGGCTACACCTTC
v_call: TRBV10-3
clone_size: few
d_call: .
j_call: TRBJ1-2

cdr3_aa: CASSGLAGGGTGELFF
cdr3_nt: TGTGCCAGCAGCGGTCTAGCGGGAGGGGGCACCGGGGAGCTGTTTTTT
v_call: TRBV27
clone_size: .
d_call: TRBD2
j_call: TRBJ2-2

cdr3_aa: CSVDRGTGERYF
cdr3_nt: TGCAGCGTTGATCGGGGGACAGGGGAGCGGTACTTC
v_call: TRBV29-1
clone_size: .
d_call: TRBD1
j_call: TRBJ2-7

cdr3_aa: CASSAEREGLKGYTF
cdr3_nt: TGTGCCAGCAGCGCGGAGAGGGAGGGCCTTAAGGGCTACACCTTC
v_call: TRBV2
clone_size: .
d_call: .
j_call: TRBJ1-2

cdr3_aa: CASSPSTGGRTEAFF
cdr3_nt: TGTGCCAGCAGCCCCTCGACAGGGGGCCGGACTGAAGCTTTCTTT
v_call: TRBV7-9
clone_size: .
d_call: TRBD1
j_call: TRBJ1-1

cdr3_aa: CASSAGGTYEQYF
cdr3_nt: TGCGCCAGCAGTGCGGGAGGGACCTACGAGCAGTACTTC
v_call: TRBV10-2
clone_size: .
d_call: TRBD2
j_call: TRBJ2-7

cdr3_aa: CASSLDLGTQYF
cdr3_nt: TGTGCCAGCAGCTTAGATCTCGGGACCCAGTACTTC
v_call: TRBV11-2
clone_size: .
d_call: .
j_call: TRBJ2-5

cdr3_aa: CASSWEGVGEQFF
cdr3_nt: TGCGCCAGCAGCTGGGAGGGCGTGGGTGAGCAGTTCTTC
v_call: TRBV5-1
clone_size: once
d_call: TRBD2
j_call: TRBJ2-1

cdr3_aa: CASSSKAGGDEKLFF
cdr3_nt: TGCGCCAGCAGCTCAAAGGCCGGAGGGGATGAAAAACTGTTTTTT
v_call: TRBV5-1
clone_size: .
d_call: .
j_call: TRBJ1-4

cdr3_aa: CASSRIGGSSYNEQFF
cdr3_nt: TGTGCCAGTAGTAGAATCGGGGGGAGCTCCTACAATGAGCAGTTCTTC
v_call: TRBV19
clone_size: .
d_call: TRBD2
j_call: TRBJ2-1

cdr3_aa: CSVETGVDGNTIYF
cdr3_nt: TGCAGCGTTGAGACAGGAGTGGATGGAAACACCATATATTTT
v_call: TRBV29-1
clone_size: few
d_call: .
j_call: TRBJ1-3

cdr3_aa: CASSTPGGLNQPQHF
cdr3_nt: TGTGCCAGTAGTACCCCGGGGGGCCTCAATCAGCCCCAGCATTTT
v_call: TRBV19
clone_size: once
d_call: .
j_call: TRBJ1-5

cdr3_aa: CASSIDRAGELFF
cdr3_nt: TGTGCCAGTAGTATAGATCGAGCCGGGGAGCTGTTTTTT
v_call: TRBV19
clone_size: .
d_call: .
j_call: TRBJ2-2

cdr3_aa: CASSVTGQEKNEKLFF
cdr3_nt: TGTGCCAGTAGTGTAACTGGACAGGAAAAGAATGAAAAACTGTTTTTT
v_call: TRBV19
clone_size: .
d_call: TRBD1
j_call: TRBJ1-4

cdr3_aa: CASSQGDSRNQPQHF
cdr3_nt: TGTGCCAGCAGTCAAGGGGACAGCCGCAATCAGCCCCAGCATTTT
v_call: TRBV28
clone_size: .
d_call: TRBD1
j_call: TRBJ1-5

cdr3_aa: CASGPPLGGLGGYTF
cdr3_nt: TGTGCTAGTGGTCCCCCCCTCGGGGGGCTCGGGGGCTACACCTTC
v_call: TRBV12-5
clone_size: .
d_call: .
j_call: TRBJ1-2

cdr3_aa: CASTMGVWEVYNEQFF
cdr3_nt: TGCGCCAGCACCATGGGGGTCTGGGAGGTTTACAATGAGCAGTTCTTC
v_call: TRBV5-1
clone_size: .
d_call: .
j_call: TRBJ2-1

cdr3_aa: CASSLDGFTEAFF
cdr3_nt: TGTGCCAGCAGCCTGGACGGGTTCACTGAAGCTTTCTTT
v_call: TRBV5-4
clone_size: .
d_call: .
j_call: TRBJ1-1

cdr3_aa: CASSYSLAGSGELFF
cdr3_nt: TGTGCCAGCAGTTACTCGCTAGCGGGATCGGGGGAGCTGTTTTTT
v_call: TRBV6-5
clone_size: once
d_call: TRBD2
j_call: TRBJ2-2

cdr3_aa: CASRWGLWTDTQYF
cdr3_nt: TGCGCCAGCCGGTGGGGGCTATGGACAGATACGCAGTATTTT
v_call: TRBV5-1
clone_size: .
d_call: .
j_call: TRBJ2-3

cdr3_aa: CASSIQGSSYEQYF
cdr3_nt: TGTGCCAGTAGTATACAGGGTTCTTCCTACGAGCAGTACTTC
v_call: TRBV19
clone_size: .
d_call: .
j_call: TRBJ2-7

cdr3_aa: CASSHNRGAEAFF
cdr3_nt: TGTGCCAGCAGCCACAACAGGGGGGCTGAAGCTTTCTTT
v_call: TRBV14
clone_size: .
d_call: TRBD1
j_call: TRBJ1-1

cdr3_aa: CATHEICAGQGYEQYF
cdr3_nt: TGCGCCACCCACGAGATTTGCGCGGGACAGGGGTACGAGCAGTACTTC
v_call: TRBV10-1
clone_size: .
d_call: TRBD1
j_call: TRBJ2-7

cdr3_aa: CAWKTASGNTIYF
cdr3_nt: TGTGCCTGGAAGACAGCCTCTGGAAACACCATATATTTT
v_call: TRBV30
clone_size: .
d_call: .
j_call: TRBJ1-3

cdr3_aa: CASSLTTSGHTYEQYF
cdr3_nt: TGTGCCAGCAGCTTGACCACTAGCGGGCACACCTACGAGCAGTACTTC
v_call: TRBV5-6
clone_size: .
d_call: TRBD2
j_call: TRBJ2-7

cdr3_aa: CASSPDRPGIYGYTF
cdr3_nt: TGTGCCAGCAGTCCGGACAGGCCAGGTATATATGGCTACACCTTC
v_call: TRBV2
clone_size: .
d_call: TRBD1
j_call: TRBJ1-2

cdr3_aa: CASRPLLGVGEQFF
cdr3_nt: TGTGCCAGCAGACCATTACTGGGAGTCGGTGAGCAGTTCTTC
v_call: TRBV6-5
clone_size: .
d_call: .
j_call: TRBJ2-1

cdr3_aa: CASSPRGQGVLLNQPQHF
cdr3_nt: TGTGCCAGTAGCCCACGGGGACAGGGGGTACTATTAAATCAGCCCCAGCATTTT
v_call: TRBV19
clone_size: .
d_call: TRBD1
j_call: TRBJ1-5

cdr3_aa: CASSLAGQGGTEAFF
cdr3_nt: TGTGCCAGCAGCTTGGCGGGCCAGGGAGGCACTGAAGCTTTCTTT
v_call: TRBV5-6
clone_size: .
d_call: .
j_call: TRBJ1-1

cdr3_aa: CASSLSRTEAFF
cdr3_nt: TGTGCCAGCAGCTTGAGCCGCACTGAAGCTTTCTTT
v_call: TRBV7-9
clone_size: .
d_call: .
j_call: TRBJ1-1

cdr3_aa: CASSLGEGGEETQYF
cdr3_nt: TGTGCCAGCAGCTTGGGTGAAGGGGGGGAAGAGACCCAGTACTTC
v_call: TRBV13
clone_size: .
d_call: .
j_call: TRBJ2-5

cdr3_aa: CAISEQGRANGELFF
cdr3_nt: TGTGCCATCAGTGAGCAGGGAAGGGCTAACGGGGAGCTGTTTTTT
v_call: TRBV10-3
clone_size: .
d_call: .
j_call: TRBJ2-2

cdr3_aa: CASNLESTDTQYF
cdr3_nt: TGTGCCAGCAATCTGGAGAGCACAGATACGCAGTATTTT
v_call: TRBV2
clone_size: .
d_call: .
j_call: TRBJ2-3

cdr3_aa: CASSGPSSTRTDTQYF
cdr3_nt: TGTGCCAGCAGTGGTCCAAGTAGCACACGCACAGATACGCAGTATTTT
v_call: TRBV25-1
clone_size: .
d_call: .
j_call: TRBJ2-3

cdr3_aa: CASSGRLAYNEQFF
cdr3_nt: TGTGCCAGCAGCGGCCGACTAGCCTACAATGAGCAGTTCTTC
v_call: TRBV7-2
clone_size: .
d_call: .
j_call: TRBJ2-1

cdr3_aa: CAWSGGPPYEQYF
cdr3_nt: TGTGCCTGGAGTGGGGGGCCACCCTACGAGCAGTACTTC
v_call: TRBV30
clone_size: .
d_call: .
j_call: TRBJ2-7

cdr3_aa: CASSYPTGQGTYPEAFF
cdr3_nt: TGTGCCAGCAGTTACCCTACCGGGCAGGGAACCTACCCTGAAGCTTTCTTT
v_call: TRBV6-2/TRBV6-3
clone_size: .
d_call: .
j_call: TRBJ1-1

cdr3_aa: CASSFTYGGPANYGYTF
cdr3_nt: TGTGCCAGCAGTTTCACGTATGGAGGGCCAGCTAACTATGGCTACACCTTC
v_call: TRBV28
clone_size: once
d_call: .
j_call: TRBJ1-2

cdr3_aa: CASSPTGYKEKLFF
cdr3_nt: TGTGCCAGCTCACCGACTGGATACAAAGAAAAACTGTTTTTT
v_call: TRBV18
clone_size: once
d_call: .
j_call: TRBJ1-4

cdr3_aa: CASQMDRPFSSGNTIYF
cdr3_nt: TGTGCCAGCCAGATGGACAGGCCTTTTAGCTCTGGAAACACCATATATTTT
v_call: TRBV25-1
clone_size: .
d_call: TRBD1
j_call: TRBJ1-3

cdr3_aa: CASSVGGDSNQPQHF
cdr3_nt: TGTGCCAGCAGCGTAGGCGGGGATAGCAATCAGCCCCAGCATTTT
v_call: TRBV9
clone_size: few
d_call: .
j_call: TRBJ1-5

cdr3_aa: CASSDTTGGDTEAFF
cdr3_nt: TGTGCCAGCAGCGACACAACCGGGGGGGACACTGAAGCTTTCTTT
v_call: TRBV9
clone_size: .
d_call: .
j_call: TRBJ1-1

cdr3_aa: CASSQDMLAYEQYF
cdr3_nt: TGCGCCAGCAGCCAAGATATGCTAGCCTACGAGCAGTACTTC
v_call: TRBV4-1
clone_size: .
d_call: .
j_call: TRBJ2-7

cdr3_aa: CASSRRQGTSGRAAGETQYF
cdr3_nt: TGCGCCAGCAGCCGGCGACAGGGAACTAGCGGGAGGGCCGCTGGAGAGACCCAGTACTTC
v_call: TRBV5-1
clone_size: .
d_call: TRBD2
j_call: TRBJ2-5

cdr3_aa: CASSVLPRVENGYTF
cdr3_nt: TGTGCCAGCAGCGTTCTCCCCAGGGTGGAAAATGGCTACACCTTC
v_call: TRBV9
clone_size: .
d_call: .
j_call: TRBJ1-2

cdr3_aa: CASSPTHQGTQETQYF
cdr3_nt: TGTGCCAGCTCACCGACTCACCAGGGTACCCAAGAGACCCAGTACTTC
v_call: TRBV18
clone_size: many
d_call: .
j_call: TRBJ2-5

cdr3_aa: CASSLDRLAGNTGELFF
cdr3_nt: TGTGCCAGCAGCTTAGATCGGCTAGCGGGGAACACCGGGGAGCTGTTTTTT
v_call: TRBV7-2
clone_size: .
d_call: TRBD2
j_call: TRBJ2-2

cdr3_aa: CASSDGGAESYEQYF
cdr3_nt: TGTGCCAGCAGTGATGGGGGGGCAGAATCCTACGAGCAGTACTTC
v_call: TRBV2
clone_size: .
d_call: .
j_call: TRBJ2-7

cdr3_aa: CASRKTGANTGELFF
cdr3_nt: TGTGCCAGCAGGAAAACAGGGGCGAACACCGGGGAGCTGTTTTTT
v_call: TRBV25-1
clone_size: .
d_call: TRBD1
j_call: TRBJ2-2